This T cell receptor (beta chain) derives from a study of T cells after yellow fever vaccination (dated by TCRdb to the late 2010s). At the level of the whole study: The SMART-Seq v4 Ultra Low Input RNA kit was used to prepare libraries from fractions with low cell numbers. Two healthy male donors, one aged 18 to 29 and one aged 30 to 40 years, were included in the cohort. Blood was drawn at multiple timepoints before and after primary and secondary immunization, with bulk PBMC replicates and cell subsets isolated. Bulk TCR alpha and beta repertoires were sequenced longitudinally to track T-cell clones before and after primary and booster YFV17D yellow fever vaccination.

Summary of the overall study and its limitations: Only a couple of donors were included in the study, so the extent to which the findings can be generalized is limited. After the booster, most clones that had expanded after primary vaccination were detected again (roughly 95% of CD4 and under 90% of CD8), suggesting broad maintenance of memory. Compared with the primary T-cell response, the secondary T-cell response was faster but weaker, reaching its peak on day 5 rather than on day 15. Computational filtering was needed because FACS-sorted repertoires could contain abundant contaminating clonotypes from the bulk population. A small fraction of clonotypes showed up in both the CD4 and CD8 compartments, probably as a result of convergent recombination.

The treatment or condition label for this specimen denotes: live attenuated yellow fever vaccine strain. At every blood-draw timepoint, two biological replicates of bulk PBMCs were collected. PBMCs were isolated from peripheral blood using a standard Ficoll-Paque protocol. RNA was extracted with TriZol from bulk PBMCs, CD4 and CD8 fractions, and dextramer-positive and dextramer-negative fractions. This clonotype was detected a few times. The specificity of this receptor is unknown. Base qualities are not at hand, and no much larger clone is one base apart. Synthesis of TCR cDNA relied on 5'RACE template switching, a step that introduced a universal primer site along with unique molecular identifiers. Priming for cDNA synthesis came from both the TCR alpha and TCR beta constant segments. Library amplification involved two PCR steps, and the second step added sample barcodes and sequencing adapters. Libraries were sequenced on Illumina HiSeq 2500 (2x100 bp) or NovaSeq (2x150 bp). Per the source publication's procedure: Demultiplexing of reads and collapsing into UMI consensus sequences were performed with MIGEC, and V(D)J alignment was carried out with MiXCR. Clonotypes responding to the vaccine were identified with edgeR on replicate PBMC samples, with the criteria of FDR below 0.01 and a log2 fold change above 5 up to day 15. Each bulk clonotype received a CD4 or CD8 identity based on whether the sequenced CD4 or CD8 repertoire contained that clonotype at higher abundance. TCRdb applied fastp at Q25 and MiXCR to the public reads, then kept only in-frame beta chains. Entries are consolidated by CDR3 protein sequence, retaining the most common genes and DNA. The V and J calls were determined by TCRdb, not by the authors. Here the sample has hundreds of thousands of distinct CDR3 sequences; roughly 14% occur a single time. Clones ranked in the top ten supply around 15% of the sample.

The CDR3, cysteine through phenylalanine, is 14 amino acids long. The kept DNA is CDR3 alone, 42 bases in frame from the first base. From the germline V gene, CDR1 is MNHNS and CDR2 is SASEGT. V is cut by 7 bases and J by 0 bases, and the space between the germline ends is 13 bases. The starting material was PBMCs, obtained on the day of the yellow fever booster vaccination. The chain links TRBV6-1 with TRBJ2-7; 6 matching bases give a weak D call of TRBD1. This TCR derives from a man aged 25-45 years who received the YFV17D yellow fever vaccine. The nucleotide sequence is given as TGTGCCAGCACCAGACAGGATAGCTCCTACGAGCAGTACTTC. Its amino acids are CASTRQDSSYEQYF.